A selection of T cell receptor beta chains follows, all from one sample in a study of T cell responses to AZD1222 COVID-19 vaccine. Repertoires were generated with immunoSEQ multiplex PCR, while TCRdb's copy carries only in-frame clones and drops some. The profile shows fewer than 90,000 clones, about 88% of them singletons. Sequences were derived from peripheral blood, sampled 28 days after the second AZD1222 dose. The receptors originated from an adult who received the AZD1222 COVID-19 vaccine. Each CDR3 is given with its conserved first and last residue. D genes are given only for firm matches. A row's size may be missing; if present it is once, few, many or a size class.

-	TRBD1	TRBV19	TRBJ1-2	TGTGCCAGTAGTGAACGGACAGGGTTTAGCTATGGCTACACCTTC	CASSERTGFSYGYTF
-	-	TRBV11-2	TRBJ2-1	TGTGCCAGCAGTCAGAGGGTCTCCTACAATGAGCAGTTCTTC	CASSQRVSYNEQFF
-	-	TRBV18	TRBJ1-1	TGTGCCAGCTCACCCTTGCGGGGTGGAGAAGGCACTGAAGCTTTCTTT	CASSPLRGGEGTEAFF
once	-	TRBV13	TRBJ1-1	TGTGCCAGCACCTCCGATGGTTGGGGGGAAGCTTTCTTT	CASTSDGWGEAFF
-	-	TRBV20-1	TRBJ1-1	TGCAGTGCGGCGGGGACAAACGAAGCTTTCTTT	CSAAGTNEAFF
-	-	TRBV7-3	TRBJ2-2	TGTGCCAGCAGCGCCTCCACCTTGTCCGGGGAGCTGTTTTTT	CASSASTLSGELFF
-	TRBD1	TRBV19	TRBJ2-2	TGTGCCAGTACGCTCAGACAGGGGAACACCGGGGAGCTGTTTTTT	CASTLRQGNTGELFF
-	-	TRBV11-3	TRBJ1-4	TGTGCCAGCAGCTTAGGAGGCAGTAAACTGTTTTTT	CASSLGGSKLFF
once	-	TRBV19	TRBJ1-1	TGTGCCAGTGGCGTTGCAGGCATGAACACTGAAGCTTTCTTT	CASGVAGMNTEAFF
-	-	TRBV6-5	TRBJ1-3	TGTGCCAGCAGTTACTCGTGGAGTCGCTCTGGAAACACCATATATTTT	CASSYSWSRSGNTIYF
few	-	TRBV11-3	TRBJ1-1	TGTGCCAGCAGCTCTATCGCCGGACTGAACACTGAAGCTTTCTTT	CASSSIAGLNTEAFF
-	TRBD2	TRBV10-1	TRBJ2-1	TGCGCCAGCAGCGGGGGGGCGGGGCCTCGCAATGAGCAGTTCTTC	CASSGGAGPRNEQFF
-	-	TRBV19	TRBJ1-2	TGTGCCAGTAGTATTGGGGGGGGTTCTAACTATGGCTACACCTTC	CASSIGGGSNYGYTF
-	-	TRBV3-1/TRBV3-2	TRBJ1-1	TGTGCCAGCAGCCAAGTGTCCGAAAACACTGAAGCTTTCTTT	CASSQVSENTEAFF
-	TRBD2	TRBV15	TRBJ2-6	TGTGCCACCAGCTCCGGGGGGGCCGCTGGGGCCAACGTCCTGACTTTC	CATSSGGAAGANVLTF
-	-	TRBV19	TRBJ2-6	TGTGCCAGTAGCATAGGGGGTGCTGGGGCCAACGTCCTGACTTTC	CASSIGGAGANVLTF
-	-	TRBV4-3	TRBJ1-2	TGCGCCAGCAGCCAAGAATTGGCGGACAGACATCCTTCTACTTATGGCTACACCTTC	CASSQELADRHPSTYGYTF
-	-	TRBV14	TRBJ1-6	TGTGCCAGCAGCCGGGAGGGAGGGGGGAATTCACCCCTCCACTTT	CASSREGGGNSPLHF
-	TRBD1	TRBV6-5	TRBJ2-7	TGTGCCAGCATTGGACGAGGGGGCGACGAGCAGTACTTC	CASIGRGGDEQYF
-	TRBD2	TRBV7-3	TRBJ2-5	TGTGCCAGCAGCCCACTCGGGCGGGGGGGGAAGTACCAAGAGACCCAGTACTTC	CASSPLGRGGKYQETQYF
-	-	TRBV30	TRBJ1-2	TGTGCCTGGAGCTTTCCGGGCTCCGGCTATGGCTACACCTTC	CAWSFPGSGYGYTF
-	-	TRBV11-2	TRBJ1-1	TGTGCCAGCAGCCACCGAGGAGCCTTTGGGGCTTTCTTT	CASSHRGAFGAFF
-	TRBD2	TRBV19	TRBJ2-3	TGTGCCAGTAGTTTGGGACTAGAGAGTCGGGATACGCAGTATTTT	CASSLGLESRDTQYF
-	-	TRBV19	TRBJ1-5	TGTGCCAGTAGTATATTCCCTAATCAGGCCAATCAGCCCCAGCATTTT	CASSIFPNQANQPQHF
-	-	TRBV29-1	TRBJ2-6	TGCAGCGTTGAAGTTGTGGGGACTCCGAGAGGGGCCAACGTCCTGACTTTC	CSVEVVGTPRGANVLTF
-	-	TRBV4-3	TRBJ1-6	TGCGCCAGCAGCCAAGACCCGGGACCCTCCTATAATTCACCCCTCCACTTT	CASSQDPGPSYNSPLHF